This T cell receptor beta chain derives from a study of T cell responses to AZD1222 COVID-19 vaccine. Some clones are missing from TCRdb's copy, which holds only in-frame ones; the method was immunoSEQ multiplex PCR. This table holds roughly 150,000 clones, 87% found once. Whole-study findings and limits: Among spike-specific TCRs, nearly half reportedly target unmutated variant regions. The donor cohort was predominantly white British with a female majority, and clonal diversity may have been underestimated. Repertoire collection took place solely once the T cell response had peaked. The study found vaccine-associated CD4 TCRs spanning spike, dominant at 160-218 and 743-854.

The CDR3 covers 15 residues. Trimming took 5 bases from V and 6 from J; bases not matched to a gene: 9. The germline CDR1 and CDR2 sequences are SNHLY and FYNNEI. Turning to this clone: Its cognate antigen is unknown.

The J gene is TRBJ2-3, the V gene TRBV2; 9 bases map to TRBD2. Specimen: peripheral blood, collected 28 days after the second AZD1222 dose. This receptor was identified in an adult who received the AZD1222 COVID-19 vaccine. CDR3 sequence (DNA): TGTGCCAGCAGTCTGGGACTAGCTGGTGGTGATACGCAGTATTTT. Its protein product is CASSLGLAGGDTQYF. The whole variable domain, remainder taken from reference TRBV2 and TRBJ2-3, is EPEVTQTPSHQVTQMGQEVILRCVPISNHLYFYWYRQILGQKVEFLVSFYNNEISEKSEIFDDQFSVERPDGSNFTLKIRSTKLEDSAMYFCASSLGLAGGDTQYFGPGTRLTVL.